This T cell receptor beta chain was sequenced during a study of blood T cell repertoires in COVID-19. After removal of 4 bases from V and 0 bases from J, the junction contained 4 bases not matched to a gene. Germline lookup yields CDR1 SGHTS and CDR2 YDEGEE. The CDR3 contains 15 residues. Clones were sequenced by immunoSEQ multiplex PCR, and TCRdb holds only the in-frame ones, with some missing. The top ten clones hold roughly 1.9% of a sample with some 330,000 clones, about 87% of them seen once. This clone was counted only a few times. Sequencing was done on a sample of PBMCs or T cells enriched from blood (not recorded which). The TCR originated in a man aged 40-50 years in a cohort exposed to, infected with or recovered from COVID-19 (not recorded which). The genes are TRBV5-8 and TRBJ1-5; 7 bases map to TRBD1. The CDR3 is CASSPGQISNQPQHF. CDR3 in DNA: TGTGCCAGCAGCCCGGGACAGATTAGCAATCAGCCCCAGCATTTT.